One sample yielded the 23 T cell receptor beta chains listed below, sequenced in a study of tumor-infiltrating lymphocytes in localized non-small cell lung cancer. Clones were sequenced by immunoSEQ multiplex PCR, and TCRdb holds only the in-frame ones, with some missing. Altogether some 10,000 clones are present, about 60% being singletons, with the ten largest covering 9% to 9.5%. Input material: lung tumor tissue. The receptors derive from a human donor with non-small cell lung cancer.

This clone has just a few counts. The rearrangement joins TRBV13 to TRBJ2-5; maybe TRBD1 (5 bases). This CDR3 is built from 13 residues. Germline CDR1 PRHDT, CDR2 FYEKMQ (reference sequence). The V end was cut by 6 bases, the J end by 1 base, with 9 bases between. In DNA, the CDR3 is TGTGCCAGCAGACAAAGGGGCCAAGAGACCCAGTACTTC. This codes for CASRQRGQETQYF. The full variable domain, in which reference TRBV13 and TRBJ2-5 provide the parts outside the CDR3, is AAGVIQSPRHLIKEKRETATLKCYPIPRHDTVYWYQQGPGQDPQFLISFYEKMQSDKGSIPDRFSAQQFSDYHSELNMSSLELGDSALYFCASRQRGQETQYFGPGTRLLVL.

V gene TRBV7-9 combines with J gene TRBJ2-1, with TRBD2 matching over 10 bases. The CDR3 runs 15 residues. CDR1 is SEHNR and CDR2 is FQNEAQ in the germline V gene (reference sequence). The V and J ends lost 5 bases and 4 bases, in that order; junction bases with no gene match: 5. CDR3 residues: CASSLGLAEYNEQFF. In nucleotides, the CDR3 is TGTGCCAGCAGCCTAGGACTAGCGGAATACAATGAGCAGTTCTTC.

This clone appeared a single time. The V gene is TRBV5-1, the J gene TRBJ2-7; TRBD1 is a possible D gene (6 bases). CDR3 length equals 14 residues. Germline V gene data show CDR1 as SGHRS and CDR2 as YFSETQ. The germline V and J ends were trimmed by 0 bases and 2 bases, with 9 bases remaining between them. The CDR3 sequence is CASSLDEGAYEQYF. CDR3 in DNA: TGCGCCAGCAGCTTGGACGAGGGGGCCTACGAGCAGTACTTC. The whole variable domain, remainder taken from reference TRBV5-1 and TRBJ2-7, is KAGVTQTPRYLIKTRGQQVTLSCSPISGHRSVSWYQQTPGQGLQFLFEYFSETQRNKGNFPGRFSGRQFSNSRSEMNVSTLELGDSALYLCASSLDEGAYEQYFGPGTRLTVT.

The chain recombines TRBV19 with TRBJ1-5; possibly TRBD1 for D (5 bases). The CDR3 is 15 residues long. Between the trimmed V and J ends, which lost 5 bases and 2 bases, there was a span of 13 bases. Germline V gene data show CDR1 as LNHDA and CDR2 as SQIVND (reference sequence). The CDR3 sequence is CASSWQGGRNQPQHF. The CDR3 region has the DNA TGTGCCAGTAGTTGGCAGGGAGGTCGCAATCAGCCCCAGCATTTT.

The chain links TRBV5-1 to TRBJ1-1, with D tentatively TRBD1 (6 bases). The V and J ends lost 5 bases and 0 bases respectively, with 11 bases between them. The germline V gene encodes CDR1 SGHRS and CDR2 YFSETQ. CDR3 length: 14 residues. The CDR3 nucleotides read TGCGCCAGCAGAGGGGGGGCTCTGAACACTGAAGCTTTCTTT. Translating it yields CASRGGALNTEAFF.

This sequence joins TRBV5-1 and TRBJ2-3; TRBD2 is a possible D gene (6 bases). V was trimmed by 0 bases and J by 14 bases, leaving 22 bases between them. CDR1 SGHRS and CDR2 YFSETQ come from the germline V gene. This CDR3 contains 15 residues. In DNA, the CDR3 is TGCGCCAGCAGCTTGGGGGTGGCGGGATCTCCGATTCCGTATTTT. Translated: CASSLGVAGSPIPYF.

By its share, this clone is medium-sized. This chain joins TRBV2 and TRBJ2-7; D might be TRBD1 or TRBD2, each matching 5 bases. The CDR3 has 18 residues. V was trimmed by 9 bases and J by 2 bases, leaving 29 bases between them. Germline CDR1 is SNHLY and CDR2 is FYNNEI. CDR3 sequence (DNA): TGTGCCAGTTTTCGCGACGGGGCCGGAACAGCCGTTACCTACGAGCAGTACTTC. It is translated as CASFRDGAGTAVTYEQYF.

The chain joins TRBV2 to TRBJ2-7; 11 bases align to TRBD2. Germline V gene sequence: CDR1 SNHLY, CDR2 FYNNEI. The CDR3 covers 15 residues. The junction had 5 bases not matched to a gene; V was cut back by 3 bases and J by 4 bases. CDR3 sequence reads: CASSESSGGGYEQYF. The CDR3, as DNA: TGTGCCAGCAGTGAGAGTAGCGGGGGGGGATACGAGCAGTACTTC.

The chain carries TRBV7-9 and TRBJ2-2; a possible D gene is TRBD2 (6 bases). The germline V and J ends were trimmed by 11 bases and 1 base, with 11 bases remaining between them. Germline-derived CDR1 and CDR2 are SEHNR and FQNEAQ (reference sequence). The CDR3 runs 13 residues. CDR3 amino acids: CADSGENTGELFF. The CDR3 nucleotides are TGTGCCGACTCGGGGGAGAACACCGGGGAGCTGTTTTTT.

V gene TRBV5-1 combines with J gene TRBJ2-3, with D unclear. Trimming removed 0 bases at V and 6 bases at J, with 8 bases between. Germline V lookup: CDR1 SGHRS, CDR2 YFSETQ. The CDR3 has 13 amino acids. The CDR3 DNA is TGCGCCAGCAGCTTGGCGGACGGGGATACGCAGTATTTT. Translated: CASSLADGDTQYF.

This clone came up once. V and J are TRBV18 and TRBJ2-1; D might be TRBD2 (6 bases). CDR1 is KGHSH, CDR2 LQKENI, per germline. The CDR3 consists of 17 residues. Trimming removed 5 bases from V and 2 bases from J, with 19 bases in between. The CDR3, as DNA: TGTGCCAGCTCATTACGGGTGGGTAGCGGAACCTACAATGAGCAGTTCTTC. It is translated as CASSLRVGSGTYNEQFF.

This chain connects TRBV5-1 to TRBJ2-2, with D hard to call. The V and J ends lost 5 bases and 6 bases respectively, with 11 bases between them. This CDR3 is built from 13 residues. In germline, CDR1 is SGHRS, CDR2 YFSETQ. The CDR3 loop reads CASRETQAGELFF. In DNA form, the CDR3 reads TGCGCCAGCAGGGAAACTCAGGCCGGGGAGCTGTTTTTT. Variable domain in full (rest from reference TRBV5-1 and TRBJ2-2): KAGVTQTPRYLIKTRGQQVTLSCSPISGHRSVSWYQQTPGQGLQFLFEYFSETQRNKGNFPGRFSGRQFSNSRSEMNVSTLELGDSALYLCASRETQAGELFFGEGSRLTVL.

The table lists this clone with a few counts. The chain carries TRBV7-9 and TRBJ2-1; 13 bases align to TRBD2. Germline-derived CDR1 and CDR2 are SEHNR and FQNEAQ (reference sequence). This CDR3 is 16 amino acids long. With V trimmed by 4 bases and J by 5 bases, 5 bases remained unmatched. The CDR3 region has the DNA TGTGCCAGCAGCTCTCTAGGACTAGCGGGGGACAATGAGCAGTTCTTC. Translated: CASSSLGLAGDNEQFF.

This chain uses TRBV9 with TRBJ2-7; 8 bases match TRBD1. CDR3 size: 13 residues. V shed 7 bases and J 4 bases; nucleotides not matched to a gene: 7. The germline V gene encodes CDR1 SGDLS and CDR2 YYNGEE. CDR3 in DNA: TGTGCCAGCGGAGGGACAGGAGATTACGAGCAGTACTTC. It codes for CASGGTGDYEQYF.

The chain is built from TRBV5-4 and TRBJ2-1; 10 bases line up with TRBD2. The germline CDR1 and CDR2 sequences are SGHNT and YYREEE (reference sequence). This CDR3 region has 18 residues. The ends lost 2 bases at V and 0 bases at J; junction bases unmatched: 8. The DNA for the CDR3 is TGTGCCAGCAGCTTTCGGCTAGCGGGGGTGAGCTCCTACAATGAGCAGTTCTTC. The encoded protein is CASSFRLAGVSSYNEQFF. The complete variable domain, with remaining parts taken from reference TRBV5-4 and TRBJ2-1, reads ETGVTQSPTHLIKTRGQQVTLRCSSQSGHNTVSWYQQALGQGPQFIFQYYREEENGRGNFPPRFSGLQFPNYSSELNVNALELDDSALYLCASSFRLAGVSSYNEQFFGPGTRLTVL.

CDR3 bases: TGTGCCAGCAGCCACGGCTGGGACACTGAAGCTTTCTTT. Translation: CASSHGWDTEAFF. The rearrangement joins TRBV5-4 to TRBJ1-1; D gene unclear. Germline V gene lookup returns CDR1 SGHNT and CDR2 YYREEE (reference sequence). The ends were cut back, 4 bases at V and 3 bases at J, with 10 bases in the middle. CDR3 length equals 13 residues. The full variable domain, with the rest looked up from reference TRBV5-4 and TRBJ1-1, is ETGVTQSPTHLIKTRGQQVTLRCSSQSGHNTVSWYQQALGQGPQFIFQYYREEENGRGNFPPRFSGLQFPNYSSELNVNALELDDSALYLCASSHGWDTEAFFGQGTRLTVV.

J is TRBJ1-4 and V is TRBV4-3, with unresolved D. V lost 0 bases, J lost 7 bases, and 15 bases lay in between. The germline V gene encodes CDR1 LGHNA and CDR2 YSLEER. The CDR3 totals 16 residues. The CDR3 DNA reads as TGCGCCAGCAGCCAAGAGGCTGCCGGGTTTGGTGAAAAACTGTTTTTT. Its protein is CASSQEAAGFGEKLFF.

In its sample, this clone was seen a few times. The chain has TRBV6-6 and TRBJ1-2; D unresolved. CDR1 is MNHNY and CDR2 is SVGAGI in the germline V gene (reference sequence). There are 14 residues in the CDR3. V gave up 2 bases and J gave up 1 base, with 8 bases separating them. As DNA, the CDR3 is TGTGCCAGCAGTTACCCGGAGCTTAACTATGGCTACACCTTC. It specifies CASSYPELNYGYTF.

This clone came up once. The chain is built from TRBV9 and TRBJ2-5; 8 nucleotides line up with TRBD1. Per germline, CDR1 SGDLS and CDR2 YYNGEE. Losses at the gene ends were 3 bases for V and 4 bases for J; bases not matched to a gene: 8. The CDR3 loop spans 15 amino acids. Here the CDR3 reads CASSARQGNPETQYF. In DNA form, the CDR3 reads TGTGCCAGCAGCGCCAGACAGGGGAATCCAGAGACCCAGTACTTC.

CDR3 amino acids: CASSQDRGDEQYF. The CDR3 DNA follows: TGCGCCAGCAGCCAAGATCGGGGGGACGAGCAGTACTTC. The J gene is TRBJ2-7, the V gene TRBV4-3; TRBD2 matches at 7 bases. Germline CDR1 and CDR2: LGHNA and YSLEER. The CDR3 totals 13 residues. J was trimmed by 5 bases and V by 0 bases; bases with no gene match: 1.

V and J are TRBV2 and TRBJ1-5; 8 bases map to TRBD1. The V gene end was trimmed by 6 bases and the J gene end by 5 bases; junction bases not matched to a gene: 6. The CDR3 loop spans 14 amino acids. From germline, CDR1 is SNHLY and CDR2 FYNNEI. In DNA form, the CDR3 reads TGTGCCAGCAGCGGACAGGGACGGTATCAGCCCCAGCATTTT. It is translated as CASSGQGRYQPQHF.

The J gene is TRBJ1-2, the V gene TRBV29-1, with D possibly matching TRBD1 (6 bases). The germline gives CDR1 SQVTM, CDR2 ANQGSEA. V dropped 6 bases and J dropped 4 bases, with 18 bases sitting between them. The CDR3 has 14 residues. The CDR3: CSVDLGQRSYGYTF. CDR3 DNA: TGCAGCGTGGATCTGGGACAAAGAAGCTATGGCTACACCTTC.

The chain recombines TRBV7-2 with TRBJ1-5; the D gene is possibly TRBD1 (5 bases). From germline, CDR1 is SGHTA and CDR2 FQGNSA. The CDR3 is 13 residues long. V lost 3 bases and J lost 6, with 9 bases in between. The CDR3 sequence: CASSFREGQPQHF. In DNA form, the CDR3 reads TGTGCCAGCAGCTTCAGGGAAGGTCAGCCCCAGCATTTT.